A selection of T cell receptor beta chains follows, all from one sample in a study of blood T cell repertoires in COVID-19. The method was immunoSEQ multiplex PCR; TCRdb's version includes in-frame clones alone and lacks a portion of them. The sample lists roughly 200,000 clones, roughly 90% occurring once. Sequencing was done on a sample of PBMCs or T cells enriched from blood (not recorded which). The receptors come from a woman younger than 45 who had recovered from COVID-19. CDR3s include the opening cysteine and the closing phenylalanine or tryptophan. A D gene is named only where the DNA matches it firmly. The size of a clone is reported for some rows only, either as once, few or many, or as a class for expanded clones.

cdr3_aa cdr3_nt clone_size j_call v_call d_call
CASIDGTPGSYEQYF TGTGCCAGCATCGACGGGACACCCGGCTCCTACGAGCAGTACTTC once TRBJ2-7 TRBV7-2 -
CASSYEGLGFYNEQFF TGCGCCAGCAGCTATGAGGGACTAGGCTTCTACAATGAGCAGTTCTTC few TRBJ2-1 TRBV5-1 TRBD2
CASSWGQSTDTQYF TGTGCCAGCAGCTGGGGACAGAGCACAGATACGCAGTATTTT - TRBJ2-3 TRBV5-4 TRBD1
CASSLEAFGANVLTF TGTGCCAGCAGCTTGGAAGCTTTTGGGGCCAACGTCCTGACTTTC - TRBJ2-6 TRBV5-4 -
CASSLGPGRIYEQYF TGTGCCAGCAGCTTAGGTCCAGGGAGGATCTACGAGCAGTACTTC - TRBJ2-7 TRBV11-3 -
CASRASRSSYNEQFF TGTGCCAGCAGGGCCTCGAGGAGCTCCTACAATGAGCAGTTCTTC once TRBJ2-1 TRBV27 -
CASSPRAGGLNTQYF TGTGCCAGCAGCCCTAGGGCGGGGGGGTTAAATACGCAGTATTTT - TRBJ2-3 TRBV7-2 TRBD2
CASSLIGDQPQHF TGTGCCAGCAGTCTTATCGGGGATCAGCCCCAGCATTTT - TRBJ1-5 TRBV27 -
CAWNPGGEGYEQYF TGTGCCTGGAATCCAGGGGGCGAGGGCTACGAGCAGTACTTC - TRBJ2-7 TRBV30 TRBD1
CASSHWTGSNEKLFF TGTGCCAGCAGCCATTGGACAGGGAGTAATGAAAAACTGTTTTTT - TRBJ1-4 TRBV3-1/TRBV3-2 TRBD1
CAISDNRDYGYTF TGTGCCATCAGTGACAACAGGGATTATGGCTACACCTTC few TRBJ1-2 TRBV10-3 -
CASSLAGVDTQYF TGTGCCAGCAGCTTGGCCGGGGTGGATACGCAGTATTTT many TRBJ2-3 TRBV5-6 -
CASSISGYTDTQYF TGTGCCAGCAGCATTAGCGGTTACACAGATACGCAGTATTTT - TRBJ2-3 TRBV7-9 -
CASSLKGTGVTGELFF TGTGCCAGCAGTTTAAAAGGGACAGGGGTCACCGGGGAGCTGTTTTTT - TRBJ2-2 TRBV5-6 TRBD1
CASSQDTREGRETQYF TGTGCCAGCAGCCAAGATACGCGGGAGGGCCGGGAGACCCAGTACTTC - TRBJ2-5 TRBV4-2 TRBD2
CASSTRTGHEQYF TGTGCCAGCAGTACCAGGACAGGGCACGAGCAGTACTTC few TRBJ2-7 TRBV6-5 TRBD1
CASSLGLFQPETQYF TGTGCCAGCAGCTTAGGGCTTTTTCAACCAGAGACCCAGTACTTC - TRBJ2-5 TRBV7-9 -
CASSDLGGGGNTIYF TGTGCCAGCAGCGACCTAGGGGGCGGAGGAAACACCATATATTTT - TRBJ1-3 TRBV7-9 TRBD1
CAWRGGYPSTDTQYF TGTGCCTGGAGGGGGGGGTATCCTAGCACAGATACGCAGTATTTT - TRBJ2-3 TRBV30 TRBD2
CASSQGGRETQYF TGTGCCAGCAGCCAAGGCGGGAGGGAGACCCAGTACTTC - TRBJ2-5 TRBV4-2 TRBD2
CAISEVDRGAQPQHF TGTGCCATCAGTGAGGTAGACAGGGGTGCTCAGCCCCAGCATTTT - TRBJ1-5 TRBV10-3 TRBD1
CASSVPGVYGYTF TGTGCCAGCAGCGTACCGGGGGTTTATGGCTACACCTTC - TRBJ1-2 TRBV5-8 -
CASSPTGLAVPQHF TGCGCCAGCAGCCCGACAGGGCTTGCTGTGCCCCAGCATTTT - TRBJ1-5 TRBV5-1 TRBD1
CASSLARLPNEKLFF TGTGCCAGCAGCTTAGCCCGACTGCCTAATGAAAAACTGTTTTTT - TRBJ1-4 TRBV7-8 -
CASSPTDRFTDTQYF TGTGCCAGCAGTCCCACGGACAGGTTCACAGATACGCAGTATTTT - TRBJ2-3 TRBV28 TRBD1
CASRDPRAAYEQYF TGTGCCAGCAGGGACCCCAGGGCAGCCTACGAGCAGTACTTC - TRBJ2-7 TRBV6-5 -
CASSLEGRNTEAFF TGTGCCAGCAGTTTAGAGGGAAGGAACACTGAAGCTTTCTTT - TRBJ1-1 TRBV27 -
CASSLGGGGSGNTIYF TGTGCCAGCAGCTTAGGGGGCGGGGGCTCTGGAAACACCATATATTTT - TRBJ1-3 TRBV7-2 -